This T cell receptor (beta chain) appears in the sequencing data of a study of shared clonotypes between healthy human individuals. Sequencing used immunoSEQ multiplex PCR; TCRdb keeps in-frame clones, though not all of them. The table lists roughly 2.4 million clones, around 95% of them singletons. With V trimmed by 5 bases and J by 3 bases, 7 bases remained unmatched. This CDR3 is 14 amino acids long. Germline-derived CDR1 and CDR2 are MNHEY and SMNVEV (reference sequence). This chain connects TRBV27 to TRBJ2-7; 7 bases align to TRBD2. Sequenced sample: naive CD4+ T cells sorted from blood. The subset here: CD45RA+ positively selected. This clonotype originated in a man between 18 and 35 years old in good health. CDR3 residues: CASSGRGRYYEQYF. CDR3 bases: TGTGCCAGCAGTGGGAGGGGACGATACTACGAGCAGTACTTC.